The 19 T cell receptor beta chains reported below all come from one sample, sequenced in a study of cytomegalovirus exposure and HLA in healthy donors. Sequenced by immunoSEQ multiplex PCR; TCRdb stores in-frame clones only, minus some. Of approximately 220,000 clones in the sample, approximately 83% are singletons; the top ten hold about 14%. Sequencing used PBMCs. These receptors all come from a woman between 25 and 40 years old in good health and CMV-seropositive.

This clone was counted between two and nine times. This sequence joins TRBV2 and TRBJ1-1; the D is unclear. The V gene lost 4 bases and the J gene lost 0 bases, with 6 bases spanning the gap. Germline assignment: CDR1 SNHLY and CDR2 FYNNEI. The CDR3 extends over 13 amino acids. The CDR3 DNA sequence: TGTGCCAGCAGTGTTGATCTGAACACTGAAGCTTTCTTT. Translated, it gives CASSVDLNTEAFF.

This sequence joins TRBV30 and TRBJ1-1; D not resolved. CDR1 GTSNPN and CDR2 SVGIG come from the germline V gene (reference sequence). This CDR3 region has 14 residues. V lost 7 bases, J lost 0 bases, and 15 bases lay in between. CDR3 loop: CASTEGVMNTEAFF. CDR3 DNA: TGTGCCTCCACAGAGGGAGTGATGAACACTGAAGCTTTCTTT.

The V and J genes are TRBV30 and TRBJ1-3; D is unresolved. Germline V CDR1 and CDR2: GTSNPN, SVGIG (reference sequence). CDR3 length equals 14 residues. The V end was cut by 0 bases, the J end by 3 bases, with 9 bases between. The CDR3 coding sequence is TGTGCCTGGAGTGTAAAGGGTGGTGGAAACACCATATATTTT. It specifies CAWSVKGGGNTIYF.

J is TRBJ2-7 and V is TRBV5-6; 9 bases align to TRBD1. Unmatched junction bases numbered 9, after V lost 2 bases and J lost 6 bases. The CDR3 is made up of 15 amino acids. From germline, CDR1 is SGHDT and CDR2 YYEEEE. The CDR3 spells CASSFGGTGSVEQYF. For the CDR3, the DNA is TGTGCCAGCAGCTTTGGGGGGACAGGGAGCGTCGAGCAGTACTTC.

This chain links TRBV5-1 with TRBJ2-2; TRBD2 is a possible D gene (6 bases). This CDR3 is 14 amino acids long. V was cut by 5 bases and J by 6 bases, with 14 bases left in between. The germline V gene encodes CDR1 SGHRS and CDR2 YFSETQ. CDR3 in DNA: TGCGCCAGCAGTATAGGAGGGTATCCCGGGGAGCTGTTTTTT. Its translation: CASSIGGYPGELFF.

The chain combines TRBV6-5 with TRBJ2-6; the D call may be TRBD1 or TRBD2 (5 bases each). The V gene lost 0 bases and the J gene lost 0 bases, with 6 bases spanning the gap. The CDR3 consists of 16 residues. Looked up from germline, CDR1 is MNHEY and CDR2 is SVGAGI. The CDR3 reads CASSYSGTSGANVLTF. In DNA form, the CDR3 reads TGTGCCAGCAGTTACTCAGGGACCTCTGGGGCCAACGTCCTGACTTTC.

This clone was counted a few times. The rearrangement uses TRBV7-8 and TRBJ1-1; D is perhaps TRBD1 (5 bases). The germline V gene has CDR1 SGHVS and CDR2 FQNEAQ. V gave up 2 bases and J gave up 2 bases, with 15 bases separating them. This CDR3 is built from 16 residues. The CDR3 bases are TGTGCCAGCAGCTTACAGGCGGGGGGTTCCAACACTGAAGCTTTCTTT. As protein: CASSLQAGGSNTEAFF. The full variable domain, rest sourced from reference TRBV7-8 and TRBJ1-1, is GAGVSQSPRYKVAKRGQDVALRCDPISGHVSLFWYQQALGQGPEFLTYFQNEAQLDKSGLPSDRFFAERPEGSVSTLKIQRTQQEDSAVYLCASSLQAGGSNTEAFFGQGTRLTVV.

The chain has TRBV6-5 and TRBJ2-7, with TRBD1 matching over 10 bases. The junction had 7 bases not matched to a gene; V was cut back by 0 bases and J by 5 bases. Germline values: CDR1 MNHEY, CDR2 SVGAGI. The CDR3 totals 16 residues. CDR3 amino acids: CASSYSRPGQGNEQYF. CDR3 DNA sequence: TGTGCCAGCAGTTACTCCAGACCGGGACAGGGGAACGAGCAGTACTTC.

The chain links TRBV9 to TRBJ2-7; D unclear. Germline-derived CDR1 and CDR2 are SGDLS and YYNGEE. The CDR3 runs 14 residues. V was pared by 0 bases and J by 4 bases, with 11 bases between. The CDR3 bases are TGTGCCAGCAGCGTAGGGGGTGGTCGGTACGAGCAGTACTTC. Translated, it gives CASSVGGGRYEQYF.

This clone was counted many times. The sample contains more than one DNA sequence encoding this CDR3. CDR3 sequence reads: CASSGGESSYEQYF. Written as DNA, the CDR3 is TGTGCCAGCAGTGGCGGCGAGTCCTCCTACGAGCAGTACTTC. The chain combines TRBV6-1 with TRBJ2-7; D not certain. CDR1 and CDR2 (germline): MNHNS, SASEGT. This CDR3 spans 14 amino acids. V was cut by 4 bases and J by 0 bases, with 10 bases left in between.

The V and J genes are TRBV27 and TRBJ2-7, with TRBD2 as a possible D gene (5 bases). Trimming removed 5 bases at V and 4 bases at J, with 15 bases between. This CDR3 region has 14 residues. CDR1 is MNHEY and CDR2 is SMNVEV in the germline V gene (reference sequence). The chain's CDR3 is CASSLSSTGYEQYF. The CDR3 DNA reads TGTGCCAGCAGTCTCTCCAGCACGGGGTACGAGCAGTACTTC.

The chain has TRBV7-9 and TRBJ1-1, with D possibly matching TRBD1 (5 bases). Per the germline V gene, CDR1 is SEHNR and CDR2 is FQNEAQ (reference sequence). The CDR3 contains 14 residues. With 0 bases removed from V and 5 bases from J, the gap between germline ends came to 10 bases. The CDR3 region is CASSLAGKGTEAFF. The DNA for the CDR3 is TGTGCCAGCAGCTTAGCAGGGAAGGGGACTGAAGCTTTCTTT.

The chain combines TRBV25-1 with TRBJ2-5; possibly TRBD1 or TRBD2 for D (5 bases each). CDR3 length equals 13 residues. The germline V gene has CDR1 MGHDK and CDR2 SYGVNS. Trimming left V 6 bases short and J 2 bases short, with 10 bases between. In nucleotides, the CDR3 is TGTGCCAGCAGGTGGGACCATCAAGAGACCCAGTACTTC. It specifies CASRWDHQETQYF.

The chain carries TRBV27 and TRBJ1-2, with D possibly being TRBD1 (6 bases). The V gene's germline CDR1 is MNHEY and CDR2 SMNVEV (reference sequence). V was cut by 0 bases and J by 4 bases, with 15 bases left in between. The CDR3 spans 16 residues. The CDR3 bases are TGTGCCAGCAGTTTATCGCCGGGGGGCGGCTCCTATGGCTACACCTTC. Translated, it gives CASSLSPGGGSYGYTF.

This clone has just a few counts. The V gene is TRBV9, the J gene TRBJ1-1; a weak D match, TRBD1 (5 bases). V was pared by 4 bases and J by 2 bases, with 9 bases between. Per germline, CDR1 SGDLS and CDR2 YYNGEE. The CDR3 sequence is 13 residues long. The CDR3 DNA reads as TGTGCCAGCAGCTTGGACATCAACACTGAAGCTTTCTTT. It specifies CASSLDINTEAFF.

This clone was counted at least ten times. The gene calls are TRBV6-1 and TRBJ1-1; tentative D call: TRBD1 (6 bases). Germline V gives CDR1 MNHNS, CDR2 SASEGT. Trimming left V 4 bases short and J 1 base short, with 7 bases between. This CDR3 has 13 amino acids. The CDR3 nucleotides read TGTGCCAGCAGTGTACAGGGGAACACTGAAGCTTTCTTT. Protein sequence: CASSVQGNTEAFF.

V gene TRBV2 combines with J gene TRBJ2-1; D is perhaps TRBD2 (6 bases). CDR3 size: 16 residues. CDR1 and CDR2 from the germline V gene are SNHLY and FYNNEI. V was pared by 6 bases and J by 8 bases, with 23 bases between. The CDR3 spells CASRPGDFRYIDEQFF. CDR3 DNA: TGTGCCAGCAGGCCCGGGGACTTTAGGTACATCGATGAGCAGTTCTTC.

This chain uses TRBV25-1 with TRBJ2-2; perhaps TRBD1 as D (6 bases). Germline V CDR1 and CDR2: MGHDK, SYGVNS. The CDR3 extends over 12 amino acids. Trimming took 7 bases from V and 4 from J, leaving 7 bases between them. In DNA form, the CDR3 reads TGTGCCAGCACACAGGGCACCGGGGAGCTGTTTTTT. This sequence encodes CASTQGTGELFF.

The V gene is TRBV2, the J gene TRBJ2-7, with a possible D match to TRBD2 (6 bases). The germline CDR1 and CDR2 sequences are SNHLY and FYNNEI. CDR3 length: 16 amino acids. V lost 6 bases, J lost 2 bases, and 20 bases lay in between. CDR3 sequence (DNA): TGTGCCAGCAGCTTCGGCGGGGCAGCTGAAACCTACGAGCAGTACTTC. It is translated as CASSFGGAAETYEQYF. Full variable domain (outside the CDR3, taken from reference TRBV2 and TRBJ2-7): EPEVTQTPSHQVTQMGQEVILRCVPISNHLYFYWYRQILGQKVEFLVSFYNNEISEKSEIFDDQFSVERPDGSNFTLKIRSTKLEDSAMYFCASSFGGAAETYEQYFGPGTRLTVT.